This T cell receptor beta chain was documented in a study of human T cells and chemical hapten exposure. The authors' processing: Sample-level TCR yields exhibited a median of approximately 88,000, with a range of about 23,224 to 690,600. A single record per CDR3 protein comes from TCRdb applying MiXCR to the RACE reads. The authors' filters were not applied to this entry. The table has 200,000 to 300,000 distinct CDR3 sequences, 7% to 10% seen once. Time point given: pre-sensitization, week 0. Treatment: therapeutic diphenylcyclopropenone sensitization with weekly scalp DPC. CDR1 is KGHSH, CDR2 LQKENI, per germline. The CDR3 length is 17 residues. V lost 3 bases to trimming and J lost 2 bases, with 19 bases between them.

V gene TRBV18 combines with J gene TRBJ2-5, with D possibly TRBD2 on 6 matching bases. Sample: whole blood, taken in connection with sensitization to the hapten diphenylcyclopropenone (DPC). The TCR originated in a woman between 35 and 50 years old with alopecia areata. Some clones in this sample may be carry-over from other donors' samples. For the CDR3, the DNA is TGTGCCAGCTCACCGCCTAGCAGGAGAGGAGGGCAAGAGACCCAGTACTTC. Translation: CASSPPSRRGGQETQYF.